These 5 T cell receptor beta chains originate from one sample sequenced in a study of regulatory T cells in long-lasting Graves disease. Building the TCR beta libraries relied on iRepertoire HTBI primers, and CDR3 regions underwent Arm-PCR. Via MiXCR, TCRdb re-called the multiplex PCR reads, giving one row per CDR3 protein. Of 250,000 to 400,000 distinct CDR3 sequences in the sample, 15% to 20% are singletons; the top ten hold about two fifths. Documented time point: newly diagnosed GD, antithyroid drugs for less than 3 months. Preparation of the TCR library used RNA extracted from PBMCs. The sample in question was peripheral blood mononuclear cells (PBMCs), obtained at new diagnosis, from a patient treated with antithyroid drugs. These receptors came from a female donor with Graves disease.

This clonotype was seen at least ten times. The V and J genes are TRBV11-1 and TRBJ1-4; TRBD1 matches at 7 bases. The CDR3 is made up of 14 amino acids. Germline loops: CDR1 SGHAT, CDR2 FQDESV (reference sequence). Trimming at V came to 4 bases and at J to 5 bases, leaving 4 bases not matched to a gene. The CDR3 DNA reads TGTGCCAGCAGCTACGGGACAGCAAATGAAAAACTGTTTTTT. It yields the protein CASSYGTANEKLFF.

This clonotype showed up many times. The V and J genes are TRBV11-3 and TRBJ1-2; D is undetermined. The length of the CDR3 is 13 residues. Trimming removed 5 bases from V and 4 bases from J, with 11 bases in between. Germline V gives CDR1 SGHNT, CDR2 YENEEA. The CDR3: CASSRGSRYGYTF. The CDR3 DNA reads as TGTGCCAGCAGCCGCGGGAGTCGCTATGGCTACACCTTC.

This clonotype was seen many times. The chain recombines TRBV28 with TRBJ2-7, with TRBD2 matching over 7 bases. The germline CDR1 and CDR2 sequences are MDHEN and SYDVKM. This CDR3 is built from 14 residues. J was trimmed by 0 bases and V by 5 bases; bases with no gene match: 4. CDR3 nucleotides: TGTGCCAGCAGTAACCGGGACTACTCCTACGAGCAGTACTTC. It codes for CASSNRDYSYEQYF.

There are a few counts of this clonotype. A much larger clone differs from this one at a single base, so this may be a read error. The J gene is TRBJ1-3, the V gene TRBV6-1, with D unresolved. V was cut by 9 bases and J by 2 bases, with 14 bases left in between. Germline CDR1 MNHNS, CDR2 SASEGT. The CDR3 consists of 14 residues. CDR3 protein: CASNGWPPGNTIYF. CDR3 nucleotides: TGTGCCAGTAACGGGTGGCCTCCTGGAAACACCATATATTTT.

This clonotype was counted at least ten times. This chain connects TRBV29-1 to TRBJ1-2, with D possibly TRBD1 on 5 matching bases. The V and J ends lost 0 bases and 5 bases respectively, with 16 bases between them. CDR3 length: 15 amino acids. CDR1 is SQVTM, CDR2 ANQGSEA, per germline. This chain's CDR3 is CSVEEDTSIPYGYTF. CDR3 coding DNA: TGCAGCGTTGAAGAGGACACCTCGATTCCATATGGCTACACCTTC. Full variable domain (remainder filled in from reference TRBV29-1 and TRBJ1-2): SAVISQKPSRDICQRGTSLTIQCQVDSQVTMMFWYRQQPGQSLTLIATANQGSEATYESGFVIDKFPISRPNLTFSTLTVSNMSPEDSSIYLCSVEEDTSIPYGYTFGSGTRLTVV.